The text below deals with one T cell receptor beta chain. Antigen: not known. Survey-level immunoSEQ v3.0 assays were run. Measured with immunoSEQ multiplex PCR; TCRdb has only the in-frame clones, and not every one. The table shows 30,000 to 40,000 clones, with 85% to 95% occurring only once. Germline assignment: CDR1 LNHNV and CDR2 YYDKDF (reference sequence). The CDR3 is made up of 16 amino acids. With 1 base clipped from V and 0 bases from J, the junction kept 5 bases outside the gene matches. The entry originates in a study of long-term antiretroviral therapy in people with HIV. Regarding the study as a whole: Diversity remained lower than transplant donor controls, even though it increased after ART.

The chain couples TRBV15 to TRBJ2-5, with 7 bases aligning to TRBD2. The material sequenced was unsorted PBMCs, taken around 5.4 years after starting antiretroviral therapy. This clonotype was sampled from a woman between 50 and 59 years old with HIV. CDR3 sequence (DNA): TGTGCCACCAGCAGAGGAGGGAGGGCCTACCAAGAGACCCAGTACTTC. Amino acids: CATSRGGRAYQETQYF.